At least ten counts were recorded for the clone carrying this T cell receptor (beta chain). Patients included in sequencing had previously demonstrated CD8+CD57+ cell expansion by flow cytometry. The junction had 6 bases not matched to a gene; V was cut back by 7 bases and J by 7 bases. CDR3 length equals 14 residues. Per the germline V gene, CDR1 is SGHRS and CDR2 is YFSETQ. This sample was included in a study of CD8+CD57+ T cells in acquired aplastic anemia. Profiling of TCR beta VDJ combinations and CDR3 sequences used genomic DNA as template. TCRdb re-derived calls from the reads in MiXCR, one entry per CDR3 protein. The table includes 250,000 to 300,000 distinct CDR3 sequences, approximately 60% detected once.

This chain links TRBV5-1 with TRBJ1-6; 9 bases are shared with TRBD1. The sequence was collected from a human donor with aplastic anemia. The sequencing input was sorted CD4+, CD8+, or CD8+CD57+ T cells (not recorded which) from PBMCs. The CDR3 DNA reads TGCGCCAGCGGTAATGGACAGGGGAATTCACCCCTCCACTTT. This gives the protein CASGNGQGNSPLHF.